The rows below give T cell receptor beta chains drawn from one sample of a study of CD8 T cells in Susac syndrome. TCRdb passed the immunoSEQ multiplex PCR reads through MiXCR, listing each CDR3 protein once. This table holds 250,000 to 300,000 distinct CDR3 sequences, approximately 91% found once. The material sequenced was CD8+ T cells from PBMCs. The receptors come from a human donor with multiple sclerosis. Both conserved end residues are part of each CDR3. A D gene is named only where the DNA matches it firmly.

TRBV7-9	TRBJ2-3	NA	CASSPPGAADTQYF
TRBV4-3	TRBJ2-1	TRBD2	CASSQDFRTSGGEKFF
TRBV4-1	TRBJ2-5	NA	CASSPEAETQYF
TRBV27	TRBJ2-7	TRBD1	CASSYGQDAYEQYF
TRBV6-2/TRBV6-3	TRBJ2-7	NA	CASSYSPGSSLLPYEQYF
TRBV6-2/TRBV6-3	TRBJ2-7	NA	CASSPTTGGGPYEQYF
TRBV11-3	TRBJ2-1	TRBD2	CASSRTSGSYNEQFF
TRBV20-1	TRBJ2-5	TRBD1	CSAKTGERTETQYF
TRBV5-5	TRBJ1-1	NA	CASSPRGGGVEAFF
TRBV4-3	TRBJ2-7	TRBD2	CASSSALREGTYEQYF
TRBV6-2/TRBV6-3	TRBJ2-1	NA	CASSYQEVYNEQFF
TRBV18	TRBJ2-2	NA	CASSPPESPTGELFF
TRBV20-1	TRBJ2-7	TRBD1	CSARDAGQGTYEQYF
TRBV28	TRBJ2-2	NA	CASSLYGANTGELFF
TRBV27	TRBJ2-7	NA	CASSPGPFGVGEQYF
TRBV28	TRBJ1-5	NA	CAGRLAGGPDQPQHF
TRBV20-1	TRBJ2-1	TRBD2	CSARGPTSGRLNEQFF
TRBV6-1	TRBJ2-3	TRBD2	CASSPRTSGDTQYF
TRBV7-8	TRBJ2-4	TRBD2	CASSSLGGREIWAKNIQYF